One and the same sample provided the 10 T cell receptor beta chains below, sequenced in a study of patients and donors after allogeneic stem cell transplantation. TCRdb reanalysed the RT-PCR reads using MiXCR and keeps one entry per CDR3 protein. Among about 150,000 distinct CDR3 sequences, about a third were seen once, and the ten largest hold 40% to 55%. Sample: blood, either unsorted or a sorted T cell fraction (not recorded which). Every receptor here comes from a human donor who was either an allogeneic HSCT recipient or a stem cell or donor lymphocyte infusion donor (not recorded which). It is not recorded whose cells these are; they may come from a transplant donor.

This clonotype was recorded a few times. As DNA, the CDR3 is TGCAGCGTTGAAATAGCGGAACTCCCGGAGACCCAGTACTTC. Amino acids: CSVEIAELPETQYF. The chain recombines TRBV29-1 with TRBJ2-5, with D possibly being TRBD2 (6 bases). The CDR3 spans 14 residues. Trimming pared 2 bases from V and 5 bases from J, leaving 15 bases between. In germline, CDR1 is SQVTM, CDR2 ANQGSEA.

The genes are TRBV7-3 and TRBJ2-5; 13 bases agree with TRBD2. V lost 2 bases and J lost 5; bases outside the gene matches: 5. The CDR3 totals 16 residues. Germline-derived CDR1 and CDR2 are SGHTA and FQGTGA. The CDR3 sequence is CASSLLTSGGPETQYF. The CDR3 region has the DNA TGTGCCAGCAGCTTATTGACTAGCGGGGGGCCGGAGACCCAGTACTTC.

This clonotype was seen many times. The chain recombines TRBV7-6 with TRBJ1-5; D call uncertain. Germline V lookup: CDR1 SGHVS, CDR2 FNYEAQ. CDR3 size: 12 residues. The V end was cut by 8 bases, the J end by 6 bases, with 11 bases between. The CDR3 here is CASFERSQPQHF. The CDR3 nucleotides read TGTGCCAGCTTCGAAAGGAGTCAGCCCCAGCATTTT. The variable domain in full, with the rest retrieved from reference TRBV7-6 and TRBJ1-5, is GAGVSQSPRYKVTKRGQDVALRCDPISGHVSLYWYRQALGQGPEFLTYFNYEAQQDKSGLPNDRFSAERPEGSISTLTIQRTEQRDSAMYRCASFERSQPQHFGDGTRLSIL.

This clonotype has only a few counts. The chain links TRBV28 to TRBJ1-6; D not resolved. Germline V gene data show CDR1 as MDHEN and CDR2 as SYDVKM. The ends were cut back, 5 bases at V and 7 bases at J, with 9 bases in the middle. The CDR3 sequence is 13 residues long. CDR3 in DNA: TGTGCCAGCAGTCCATCAAAAAATTCACCCCTCCACTTT. This sequence encodes CASSPSKNSPLHF.

The gene calls are TRBV7-2 and TRBJ2-1; D is ambiguous. Trimming removed 2 bases from V and 5 bases from J, with 13 bases in between. The germline gives CDR1 SGHTA, CDR2 FQGNSA. CDR3 length equals 15 residues. This CDR3 is CASSLMLGAHNEQFF. The CDR3 DNA sequence: TGTGCCAGCAGCTTAATGTTAGGAGCCCACAATGAGCAGTTCTTC.

This chain joins TRBV2 and TRBJ1-6, with D possibly matching TRBD1 (5 bases). The germline V gene encodes CDR1 SNHLY and CDR2 FYNNEI. The CDR3 loop spans 15 amino acids. Trimming stripped 1 base from V and 5 bases from J, with 9 bases between. DNA for the CDR3: TGTGCCAGCAGTGAAGGGGGCAGTGATAATTCACCCCTCCACTTT. Amino acid sequence: CASSEGGSDNSPLHF. The full variable domain, with the rest looked up from reference TRBV2 and TRBJ1-6, is EPEVTQTPSHQVTQMGQEVILRCVPISNHLYFYWYRQILGQKVEFLVSFYNNEISEKSEIFDDQFSVERPDGSNFTLKIRSTKLEDSAMYFCASSEGGSDNSPLHFGNGTRLTVT.

This clonotype was counted between two and nine times. The CDR3 DNA reads TGCGCCAGCAGCTTGGTGGGACAAAATTCTAACTATGGCTACACCTTC. This gives the protein CASSLVGQNSNYGYTF. The J gene is TRBJ1-2, the V gene TRBV5-1; D may be TRBD1 (6 bases). The germline V and J ends were trimmed by 0 bases and 0 bases, with 12 bases remaining between them. Germline-derived CDR1 and CDR2 are SGHRS and YFSETQ. The CDR3 has 16 amino acids.

The V call is TRBV5-8, the J call TRBJ1-1, with a weak D call TRBD1 (5 bases). The CDR3 spans 15 residues. Trimming stripped 3 bases from V and 6 bases from J, with 18 bases between. Looked up from germline, CDR1 is SGHTS and CDR2 is YDEGEE. CDR3 coding DNA: TGTGCCAGCAGCTCCCGACGGGGGTGGTTCGCTGAAGCTTTCTTT. Its translation: CASSSRRGWFAEAFF. The entire variable domain, with the rest obtained from reference TRBV5-8 and TRBJ1-1, is as follows: EAGVTQSPTHLIKTRGQQATLRCSPISGHTSVYWYQQALGLGLQFLLWYDEGEERNRGNFPPRFSGRQFPNYSSELNVNALELEDSALYLCASSSRRGWFAEAFFGQGTRLTVV.

V and J are TRBV27 and TRBJ2-5, with 8 positions matching TRBD1. The CDR3 totals 13 residues. CDR1 MNHEY and CDR2 SMNVEV come from the germline V gene (reference sequence). The V segment lost 7 bases and the J segment 3 bases; nucleotides outside the gene matches: 4. The CDR3 spells CASTSDREETQYF. In DNA, the CDR3 is TGTGCCAGCACCTCGGACAGGGAAGAGACCCAGTACTTC.

This clonotype was observed a handful of times. The rearrangement links TRBV7-6 to TRBJ1-6, with 8 bases identical to TRBD1. The CDR3 contains 16 residues. V was clipped by 3 bases and J by 9 bases; unmatched bases: 10. CDR1 SGHVS and CDR2 FNYEAQ come from the germline V gene. CDR3 nucleotides: TGTGCCAGCAGCTTGTGGGCCGGACAGGGTGGTTCACCCCTCCACTTT. Translated: CASSLWAGQGGSPLHF.